This paragraph reports one T cell receptor beta chain. What it binds is not known. These data originate in a study of vaccination effects on CD4 cells after COVID-19. This CDR3 is built from 18 residues. Only in-frame clones appear in the TCRdb table, and some are missing; sequencing was by immunoSEQ multiplex PCR. The table includes more than 35,000 clones, 55% to 80% detected once. CD4+ T cell isolation took place after 10 days of culture. Vaccinees lacked prior SARS-CoV-2 infection and tested negative for nucleocapsid antibodies. This sequence was found in a human donor who received a COVID-19 vaccine. The rearrangement uses TRBV21-1 and TRBJ1-5; the table's D call, TRBD1, has no DNA check behind it. TRBV21-1 is classified as a pseudogene. Here the sequenced sample was CD4+ T cells from PBMCs cultured without peptide, taken before COVID-19 vaccination. CDR3 in DNA: TGTGCCAGCAGCAAAGGACAGGGGGAACGATATAGCAATCAGCCCCAGCATTTT. It translates to CASSKGQGERYSNQPQHF.